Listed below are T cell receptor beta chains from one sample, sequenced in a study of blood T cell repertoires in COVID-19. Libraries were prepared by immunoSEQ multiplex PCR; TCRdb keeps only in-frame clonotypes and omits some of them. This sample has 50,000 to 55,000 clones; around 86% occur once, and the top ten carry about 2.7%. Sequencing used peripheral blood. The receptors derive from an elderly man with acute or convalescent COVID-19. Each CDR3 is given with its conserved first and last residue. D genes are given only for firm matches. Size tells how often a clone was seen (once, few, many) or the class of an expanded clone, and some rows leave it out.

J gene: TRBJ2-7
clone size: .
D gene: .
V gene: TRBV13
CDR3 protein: CASSLYVPRRGEQYF
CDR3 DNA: TGTGCCAGCAGCTTATATGTCCCTCGAAGGGGCGAGCAGTACTTC

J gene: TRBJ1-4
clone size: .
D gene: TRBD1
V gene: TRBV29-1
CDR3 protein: CSVEGPGQGVGEKLFF
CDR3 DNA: TGCAGCGTTGAAGGTCCGGGACAGGGGGTCGGGGAAAAACTGTTTTTT

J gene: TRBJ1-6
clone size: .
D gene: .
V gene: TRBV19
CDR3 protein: CASIWGVRSPLHF
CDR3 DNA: TGTGCCAGTATATGGGGGGTTCGTTCACCCCTCCACTTT

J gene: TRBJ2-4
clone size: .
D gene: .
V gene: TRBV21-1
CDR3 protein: CASIRPGGLAKNIQYF
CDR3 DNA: TGTGCCAGCATCCGACCGGGGGGACTAGCCAAAAACATTCAGTACTTC

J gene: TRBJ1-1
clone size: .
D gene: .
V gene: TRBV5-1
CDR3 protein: CASSRSGSDTEAFF
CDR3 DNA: TGCGCCAGCAGCCGATCAGGGTCGGACACTGAAGCTTTCTTT

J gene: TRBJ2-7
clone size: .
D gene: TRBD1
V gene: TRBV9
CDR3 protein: CASSAGQGANEQYF
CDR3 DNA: TGTGCCAGCAGCGCGGGACAGGGGGCAAACGAGCAGTACTTC

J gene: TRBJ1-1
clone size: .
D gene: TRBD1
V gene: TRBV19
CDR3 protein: CATLLGGYSFSLAEAFF
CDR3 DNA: TGTGCCACCTTACTAGGGGGCTACTCCTTCTCCTTGGCTGAAGCTTTCTTT

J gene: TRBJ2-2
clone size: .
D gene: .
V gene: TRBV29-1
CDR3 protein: CSVATRMATDRRTGELFF
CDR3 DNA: TGCAGCGTTGCAACCCGAATGGCGACAGACCGCAGGACCGGGGAGCTGTTTTTT

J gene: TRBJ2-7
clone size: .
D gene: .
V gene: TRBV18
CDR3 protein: CASSSPRDIYEQYF
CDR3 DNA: TGTGCCAGCTCAAGCCCCCGGGACATATACGAGCAGTACTTC

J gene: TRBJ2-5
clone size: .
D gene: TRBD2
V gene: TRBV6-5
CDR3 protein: CASNRLAGDQETQYF
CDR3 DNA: TGTGCCAGCAATCGACTAGCGGGGGACCAAGAGACCCAGTACTTC

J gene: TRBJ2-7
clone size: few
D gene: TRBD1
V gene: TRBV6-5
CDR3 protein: CASNGQGHEQYF
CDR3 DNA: TGTGCCAGCAACGGACAGGGCCACGAGCAGTACTTC

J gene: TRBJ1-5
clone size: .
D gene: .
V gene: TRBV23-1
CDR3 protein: CASSVQPQHF
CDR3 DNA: TGCGCCAGCAGCGTTCAGCCCCAGCATTTT

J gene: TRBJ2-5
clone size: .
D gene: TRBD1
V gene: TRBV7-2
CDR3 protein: CASSLGKTGKETQYF
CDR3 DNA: TGTGCCAGCAGCTTAGGAAAGACAGGGAAAGAGACCCAGTACTTC

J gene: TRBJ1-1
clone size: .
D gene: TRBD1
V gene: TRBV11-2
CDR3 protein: CASRRTGEVTEAFF
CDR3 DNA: TGTGCCAGCAGGAGGACAGGGGAGGTCACTGAAGCTTTCTTT

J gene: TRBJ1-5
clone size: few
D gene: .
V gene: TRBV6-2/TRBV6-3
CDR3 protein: CASSYEDRRNQPQHF
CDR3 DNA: TGTGCCAGCAGTTACGAAGACAGGCGCAATCAGCCCCAGCATTTT

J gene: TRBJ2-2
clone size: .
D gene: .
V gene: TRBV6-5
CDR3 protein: CASREGLTTGELFF
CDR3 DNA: TGTGCCAGCAGGGAGGGACTGACCACCGGGGAGCTGTTTTTT

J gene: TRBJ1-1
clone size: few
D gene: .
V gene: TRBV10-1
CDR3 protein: CASSESIGGHTEAFF
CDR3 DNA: TGCGCCAGCAGTGAGTCAATAGGGGGTCATACTGAAGCTTTCTTT

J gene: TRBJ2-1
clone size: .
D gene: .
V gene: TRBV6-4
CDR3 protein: CASSTMGGGIYNEQFF
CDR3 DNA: TGTGCCAGCAGCACCATGGGAGGGGGGATTTACAATGAGCAGTTCTTC

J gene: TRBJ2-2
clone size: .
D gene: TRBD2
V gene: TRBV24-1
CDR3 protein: CAPLGGNEVAGGLRRSGELFF
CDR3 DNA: TGTGCCCCTCTCGGCGGCAATGAGGTAGCGGGGGGGCTAAGGAGGTCCGGGGAGCTGTTTTTT

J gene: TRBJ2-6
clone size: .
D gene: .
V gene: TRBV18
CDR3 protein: CASSQSWSSSGANVLTF
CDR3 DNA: TGTGCCAGCTCACAATCTTGGTCCAGCTCTGGGGCCAACGTCCTGACTTTC

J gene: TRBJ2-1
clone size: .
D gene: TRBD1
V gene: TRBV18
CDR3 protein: CASSPQTGGNEQFF
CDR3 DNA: TGTGCCAGCTCACCACAGACAGGGGGTAATGAGCAGTTCTTC

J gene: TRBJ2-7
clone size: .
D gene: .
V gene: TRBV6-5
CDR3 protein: CASSTGLPGRQYF
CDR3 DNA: TGTGCCAGCTCGACAGGTTTGCCGGGCCGTCAGTACTTC

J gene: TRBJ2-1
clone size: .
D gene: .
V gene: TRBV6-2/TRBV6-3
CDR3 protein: CASSYGAGGNEQFF
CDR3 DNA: TGTGCCAGCAGTTACGGTGCAGGGGGGAATGAGCAGTTCTTC

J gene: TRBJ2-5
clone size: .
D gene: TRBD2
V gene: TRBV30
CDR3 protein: CAWGPGLAGGETQYF
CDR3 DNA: TGTGCCTGGGGCCCGGGACTAGCGGGGGGAGAGACCCAGTACTTC

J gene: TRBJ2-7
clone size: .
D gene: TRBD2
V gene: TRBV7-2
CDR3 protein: CASSRGGSSSYEQYF
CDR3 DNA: TGTGCCAGCAGCCGGGGGGGGTCGAGCTCCTACGAGCAGTACTTC

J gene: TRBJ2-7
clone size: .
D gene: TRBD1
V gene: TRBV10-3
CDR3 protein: CAISRTGSYEQYF
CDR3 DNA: TGTGCCATCAGTAGGACAGGGTCCTACGAGCAGTACTTC

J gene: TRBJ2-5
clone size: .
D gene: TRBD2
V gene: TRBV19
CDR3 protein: CACSTIAGGPGTQYF
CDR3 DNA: TGTGCCTGTAGTACTATAGCGGGGGGGCCCGGGACCCAGTACTTC

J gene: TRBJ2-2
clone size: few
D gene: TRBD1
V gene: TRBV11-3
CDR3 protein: CASSLGGQGNTGELFF
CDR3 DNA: TGTGCCAGCAGCTTAGGGGGACAGGGGAACACCGGGGAGCTGTTTTTT

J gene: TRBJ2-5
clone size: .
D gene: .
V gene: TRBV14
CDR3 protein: CASSQDEARGTQYF
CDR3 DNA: TGTGCCAGCAGCCAAGACGAGGCCCGGGGGACCCAGTACTTC

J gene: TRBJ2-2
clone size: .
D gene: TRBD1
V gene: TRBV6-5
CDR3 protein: CATRQGQNTGELFF
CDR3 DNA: TGTGCCACCCGACAGGGCCAGAACACCGGGGAGCTGTTTTTT

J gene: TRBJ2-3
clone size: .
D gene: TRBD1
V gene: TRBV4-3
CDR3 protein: CASSQDNSGQGSADTQYF
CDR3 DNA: TGCGCCAGCAGCCAAGATAATTCGGGACAGGGGTCCGCAGATACGCAGTATTTT

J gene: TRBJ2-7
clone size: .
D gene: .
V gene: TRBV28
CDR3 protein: CASSPPGTREQYF
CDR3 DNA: TGTGCCAGCAGCCCCCCTGGGACACGCGAGCAGTACTTC

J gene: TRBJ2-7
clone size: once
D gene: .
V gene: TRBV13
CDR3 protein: CASSADPTNEQYF
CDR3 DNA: TGTGCCAGCAGTGCCGACCCTACTAACGAGCAGTACTTC

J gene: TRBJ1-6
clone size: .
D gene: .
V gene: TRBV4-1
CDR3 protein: CASSQDTGRNSPLHF
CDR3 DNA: TGCGCCAGCAGCCAAGATACAGGGCGGAATTCACCCCTCCACTTT

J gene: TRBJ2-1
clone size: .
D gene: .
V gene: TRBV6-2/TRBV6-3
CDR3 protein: CASSTPRGYNEQFF
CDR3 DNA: TGTGCCAGCAGTACCCCCCGGGGTTACAATGAGCAGTTCTTC

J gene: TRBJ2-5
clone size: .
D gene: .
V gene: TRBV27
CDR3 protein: CASSLNRDGETQYF
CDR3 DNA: TGTGCCAGCAGTTTAAACAGGGATGGAGAGACCCAGTACTTC

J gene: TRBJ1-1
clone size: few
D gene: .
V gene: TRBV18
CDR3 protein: CASSRQWEAFF
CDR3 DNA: TGTGCCAGCTCACGCCAGTGGGAGGCTTTCTTT

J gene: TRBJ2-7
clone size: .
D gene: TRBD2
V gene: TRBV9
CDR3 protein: CASSVDLLATYEQYF
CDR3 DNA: TGTGCCAGCAGCGTAGATCTACTAGCGACCTACGAGCAGTACTTC

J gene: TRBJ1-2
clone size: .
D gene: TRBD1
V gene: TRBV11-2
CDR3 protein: CASSLTRGTARYGYTF
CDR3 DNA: TGTGCCAGCAGCCTAACTAGAGGGACAGCTCGCTATGGCTACACCTTC

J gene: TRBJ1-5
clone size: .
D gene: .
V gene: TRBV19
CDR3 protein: CASSKSVQPQHF
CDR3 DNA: TGTGCCAGTAGTAAGTCGGTTCAGCCCCAGCATTTT

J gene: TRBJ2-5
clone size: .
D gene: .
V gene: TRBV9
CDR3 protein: CASSPRGRQETQYF
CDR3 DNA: TGTGCCAGCAGCCCTCGAGGTCGCCAAGAGACCCAGTACTTC

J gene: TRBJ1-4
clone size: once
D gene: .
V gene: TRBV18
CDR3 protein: CASSPPTGVGEKLFF
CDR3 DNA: TGTGCCAGCTCCCCCCCAACGGGGGTTGGTGAAAAACTGTTTTTT

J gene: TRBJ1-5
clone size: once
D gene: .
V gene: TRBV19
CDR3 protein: CALGGEFNQPQHF
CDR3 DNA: TGTGCCCTAGGGGGGGAATTCAATCAGCCCCAGCATTTT

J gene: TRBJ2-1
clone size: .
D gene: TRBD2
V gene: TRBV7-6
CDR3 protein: CASSLLAGGSLRSYNEQFF
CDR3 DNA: TGTGCCAGCAGCTTACTAGCGGGGGGTTCGCTTCGGTCCTACAATGAGCAGTTCTTC

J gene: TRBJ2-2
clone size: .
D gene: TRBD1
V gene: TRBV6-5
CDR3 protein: CASSLRQGNTGELFF
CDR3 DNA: TGTGCCAGCAGTCTACGACAGGGAAACACCGGGGAGCTGTTTTTT

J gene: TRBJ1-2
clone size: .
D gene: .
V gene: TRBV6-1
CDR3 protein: CASSEGRGYGYTF
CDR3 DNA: TGTGCCAGCAGTGAGGGGAGGGGTTATGGCTACACCTTC